This is a list of T cell receptor beta chains from one sample in a study of shared clonotypes between healthy human individuals. Repertoires were generated with immunoSEQ multiplex PCR, while TCRdb's copy carries only in-frame clones and drops some. Of millions of clones detected, 85% to 95% appear once; the ten largest clones hold under 2%. Sequenced: naive CD8+ T cells from PBMCs. The receptors shown here come from a man aged 18 to 30 in good health. Some clones in this sample may be carry-over from other donors' samples. Both conserved end residues are part of each CDR3. A D gene is named only where the DNA matches it firmly. Expanded clones get a size class; other rows say once, few or many, or leave the size out.

D gene | J gene | clone size | CDR3 length | V gene | CDR3 protein | CDR3 DNA
TRBD2 | TRBJ2-7 | - | 16 | TRBV14 | CASSQEWGLAAREQYF | TGTGCCAGCAGCCAAGAGTGGGGACTAGCGGCAAGAGAGCAGTACTTC
TRBD1 | TRBJ2-7 | - | 14 | TRBV9 | CASSVRDSSYEQYF | TGTGCCAGCAGCGTTCGGGACAGTTCCTACGAGCAGTACTTC
TRBD2 | TRBJ2-7 | - | 19 | TRBV7-9 | CASSSTPGASGIGLYEQYF | TGTGCCAGCAGCTCCACCCCCGGGGCTAGCGGGATTGGTTTGTACGAGCAGTACTTC
TRBD1 | TRBJ2-7 | - | 14 | TRBV7-2 | CASSPAGTGSEQYF | TGTGCCAGCAGCCCCGCCGGGACAGGGAGCGAGCAGTACTTC
- | TRBJ2-1 | - | 12 | TRBV5-1 | CASSLAVNEQFF | TGCGCCAGCAGCTTGGCCGTCAATGAGCAGTTCTTC
- | TRBJ2-2 | - | 16 | TRBV19 | CASSGHGGTLTGELFF | TGTGCCAGTAGTGGGCACGGGGGGACACTCACCGGGGAGCTGTTTTTT
TRBD2 | TRBJ2-3 | - | 20 | TRBV2 | CASSELRLAGGARGTDTQYF | TGTGCCAGCAGTGAACTCCGACTAGCGGGAGGGGCTCGCGGCACAGATACGCAGTATTTT
TRBD2 | TRBJ2-5 | - | 18 | TRBV28 | CASRRVAGTSEWGETQYF | TGTGCCAGCAGGCGAGTAGCCGGGACTAGCGAGTGGGGAGAGACCCAGTACTTC
- | TRBJ2-2 | - | 15 | TRBV15 | CATSRGGENTGELFF | TGTGCCACCAGCAGAGGAGGGGAGAACACCGGGGAGCTGTTTTTT
- | TRBJ1-1 | - | 11 | TRBV4-3 | CASRGVSEAFF | TGCGCCAGCAGGGGGGTGTCTGAAGCTTTCTTT
- | TRBJ2-7 | once | 16 | TRBV27 | CASSLSIPVTRREQYF | TGTGCCAGCAGTTTATCGATCCCGGTTACGAGGAGGGAGCAGTACTTC
TRBD2 | TRBJ2-2 | - | 19 | TRBV4-3 | CASSQDDVGGRSWAGELFF | TGCGCCAGCAGCCAGGACGATGTGGGCGGGAGGTCATGGGCCGGGGAGCTGTTTTTT
- | TRBJ2-1 | - | 13 | TRBV28 | CASSLQIFNEQFF | TGTGCCAGCAGTTTGCAGATCTTCAATGAGCAGTTCTTC
- | TRBJ1-2 | - | 18 | TRBV13 | CASSLGIVPPQVVGGYTF | TGTGCCAGCAGCTTAGGGATCGTACCGCCACAGGTTGTGGGTGGCTACACCTTC
TRBD2 | TRBJ2-3 | - | 16 | TRBV5-4 | CASSPGLEGPLDTQYF | TGTGCCAGCAGCCCGGGACTAGAGGGGCCCCTAGATACGCAGTATTTT